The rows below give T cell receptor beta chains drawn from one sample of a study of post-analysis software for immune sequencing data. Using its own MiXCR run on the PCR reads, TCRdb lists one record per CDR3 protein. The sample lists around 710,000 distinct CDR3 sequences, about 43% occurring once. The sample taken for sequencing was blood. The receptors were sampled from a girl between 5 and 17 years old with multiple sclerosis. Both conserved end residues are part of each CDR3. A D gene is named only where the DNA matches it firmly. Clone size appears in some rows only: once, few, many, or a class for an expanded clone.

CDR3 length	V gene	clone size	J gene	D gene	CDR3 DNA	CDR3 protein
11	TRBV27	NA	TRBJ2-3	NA	TGTGCCAGCACCGCCGCAGATACGCAGTATTTT	CASTAADTQYF
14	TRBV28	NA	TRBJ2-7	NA	TGTGCCAGCAGTTTAAGGAGCAACCGCTACGAGCAGTACTTC	CASSLRSNRYEQYF
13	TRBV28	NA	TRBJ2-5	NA	TGTGCCAGCCTGGAGGGGCTGCAAGAGACCCAGTACTTC	CASLEGLQETQYF
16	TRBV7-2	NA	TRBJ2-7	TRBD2	TGTGCCAGCAGCTTCGCGACTAGCGGGAAAATCTACGAGCAGTACTTC	CASSFATSGKIYEQYF
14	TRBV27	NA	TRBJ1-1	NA	TGTGCCAGCAGTTTATCGTTTGGCGGCACTGAAGCTTTCTTT	CASSLSFGGTEAFF
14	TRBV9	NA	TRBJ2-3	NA	TGTGCCAGCAGCGTAGCGGGAGCCACAGATACGCAGTATTTT	CASSVAGATDTQYF
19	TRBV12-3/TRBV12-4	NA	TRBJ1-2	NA	TGTGCCAGCAGTTTTTCGTACAACCGGGACACTTCATCGAATTATGGCTACACCTTC	CASSFSYNRDTSSNYGYTF
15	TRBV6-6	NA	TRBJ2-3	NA	TGTGCCAGCAGTTACCGGGCAGTTAGCACAGATACGCAGTATTTT	CASSYRAVSTDTQYF
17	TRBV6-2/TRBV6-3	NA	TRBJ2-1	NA	TGTGCCAGCAACCGCCGCTGGGCTAGAGGGTCCTACAATGAGCAGTTCTTC	CASNRRWARGSYNEQFF
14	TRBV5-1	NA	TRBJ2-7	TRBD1	TGCGCCAGCAGCGTCCGGACAGGGGGGCACGAGCAGTACTTC	CASSVRTGGHEQYF
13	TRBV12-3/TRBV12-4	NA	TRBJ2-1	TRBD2	TGTGCCAGCAGTTTTGGCGGGGGAGGAGGGGAGTTCTTC	CASSFGGGGGEFF
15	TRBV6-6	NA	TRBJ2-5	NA	TGTGCCAGCAGTTACGGCCTCGGACAGATAGAGACCCAGTACTTC	CASSYGLGQIETQYF
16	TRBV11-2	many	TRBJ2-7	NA	TGTGCCAGCAGCCCCCAAATTAGCGGTGTTTCCTACGAGCAGTACTTC	CASSPQISGVSYEQYF
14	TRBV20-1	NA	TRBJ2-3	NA	TGCAGTGCTAGATCCCTACTTCGAACAGATACGCAGTATTTT	CSARSLLRTDTQYF
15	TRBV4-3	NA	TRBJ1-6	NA	TGCGCCAGCAGCCAAGCAAGGTTCACTAATTCACCCCTCCACTTT	CASSQARFTNSPLHF
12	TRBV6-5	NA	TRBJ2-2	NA	TGTGCCAGCAGTTACAGGGGTTGGGAGCTGTTTTTT	CASSYRGWELFF
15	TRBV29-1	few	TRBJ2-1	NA	TGCAGCGTTGGGCCTAGCCCCCTCTCCTACAATGAGCAGTTCTTC	CSVGPSPLSYNEQFF
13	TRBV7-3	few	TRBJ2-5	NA	TGTGCCAGCAGCTTAGGAGGGTGGCAGACCCAGTACTTC	CASSLGGWQTQYF
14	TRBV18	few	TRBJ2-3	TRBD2	TGTGCCAGCACCAGCGGGAGTAGCACAGATACGCAGTATTTT	CASTSGSSTDTQYF
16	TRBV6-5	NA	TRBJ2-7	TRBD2	TGTGCCAGCAGCCGGCCGGGAGCGGGGTTTCCTTACGAGCAGTACTTC	CASSRPGAGFPYEQYF
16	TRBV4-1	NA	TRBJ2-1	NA	TGCGCCAGCAGCGAGGGGGGAAGGGGTGCCTACAATGAGCAGTTCTTC	CASSEGGRGAYNEQFF
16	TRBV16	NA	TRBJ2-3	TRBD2	TGTGCCAGCAGCCCTCAGCTAGCGGGAGATGGAGATACGCAGTATTTT	CASSPQLAGDGDTQYF